A selection of T cell receptor beta chains follows, all from one sample in a study of blood T cell repertoires in COVID-19. The protocol was immunoSEQ multiplex PCR, while the TCRdb copy is restricted to in-frame clones and leaves out a portion. The repertoire holds about 120,000 clones, roughly nine tenths seen once, with 25% to 30% in the top ten. Input material: peripheral blood. Receptors were obtained from a man aged 70 or older with active or convalescent COVID-19. CDR3s include the opening cysteine and the closing phenylalanine or tryptophan. The D gene is left open where the match is weak. Some rows have no size entry. The others give once, few or many, or a class for an expanded clone.

d_call	cdr3_length	clone_size	j_call	v_call	cdr3_nt	cdr3_aa
TRBD1	12	once	TRBJ1-2	TRBV28	TGTGCCAGCTGGGACAGGGACTATGGCTACACCTTC	CASWDRDYGYTF
NA	13	NA	TRBJ2-1	TRBV14	TGTGCCAGCAGCCGGCGACAGTACAATGAGCAGTTCTTC	CASSRRQYNEQFF
TRBD2	13	NA	TRBJ2-7	TRBV11-2	TGTGCCAGCAGCTTATCTAGCGGAAACGAGCAGTACTTC	CASSLSSGNEQYF
TRBD1	16	NA	TRBJ1-2	TRBV5-6	TGTGCCAGCAGCTGGAGGACCGGGACAGGGGCTGGCGGCTACACCTTC	CASSWRTGTGAGGYTF
NA	16	NA	TRBJ2-4	TRBV24-1	TGTGCCACCAGTGATAAGCGGTACCTAGCCAAAAACATTCAGTACTTC	CATSDKRYLAKNIQYF
NA	16	few	TRBJ1-5	TRBV27	TGTGCCAGCAGTTTATCCGGCCAGGCCAGGAATCAGCCCCAGCATTTT	CASSLSGQARNQPQHF
NA	12	NA	TRBJ1-2	TRBV19	TGTGCCAGTAGTACCCGTCGGGTTGGCTACACCTTC	CASSTRRVGYTF
TRBD1	15	NA	TRBJ2-7	TRBV27	TGTGCCAGCAGTAAGGGGACAGGCAATAACTACGAGCAGTACTTC	CASSKGTGNNYEQYF
NA	14	NA	TRBJ1-6	TRBV27	TGTGCCAGCAGGGGTCCAGGTCCTACGTCACCCCTCCACTTT	CASRGPGPTSPLHF
NA	15	NA	TRBJ1-2	TRBV7-9	TGTGCCAGCAGCTCCGGACATATCACAGGGTATGGCTACACCTTC	CASSSGHITGYGYTF
TRBD1	14	once	TRBJ1-2	TRBV9	TGTGCCAGCAGCGTAGACTCAGGGGGCGCGGGCTACACCTTC	CASSVDSGGAGYTF
NA	16	once	TRBJ2-1	TRBV5-1	TGCGCCAGCAGCTTGGAAGGGGCCCTCTCCTACAATGAGCAGTTCTTC	CASSLEGALSYNEQFF
TRBD2	19	NA	TRBJ2-1	TRBV5-1	TGCGCCAGCAGCTTCTCCGCCCACCGGGAGGGTAGCTCCTACAATGAGCAGTTCTTC	CASSFSAHREGSSYNEQFF
NA	12	NA	TRBJ1-2	TRBV5-5	TGTGCCAGCAGCTTTGGTGCGAATGGCTACACCTTC	CASSFGANGYTF
TRBD2	12	NA	TRBJ2-3	TRBV30	TGTGCCTGGAGTAACCCGGGGGGGAGGCAGTATTTT	CAWSNPGGRQYF
TRBD2	15	NA	TRBJ2-1	TRBV11-3	TGTGCCAGCAGCTTAGGGGGGGGTGAGAACAATGAGCAGTTCTTC	CASSLGGGENNEQFF
TRBD1	17	NA	TRBJ1-2	TRBV3-1/TRBV3-2	TGTGCCAGCAGCCAAGAAGGGGGCACAGGGGGCAGTCGTGGCTACACCTTC	CASSQEGGTGGSRGYTF
NA	15	NA	TRBJ2-7	TRBV5-1	TGCGCCAGCAGCTTGGCCGCAGGGCCGATCTACGAGCAGTACTTC	CASSLAAGPIYEQYF
TRBD1	14	NA	TRBJ2-3	TRBV5-5	TGTGCCAGCAGCAGCGGACAGGGTATAGATACGCAGTATTTT	CASSSGQGIDTQYF
NA	19	NA	TRBJ1-5	TRBV21-1	TGTGCCAGCAGCGCCCCCCCCCAGGGGGGACGAGCGAGCAATCAGCCCCAGCATTTT	CASSAPPQGGRASNQPQHF
TRBD2	20	NA	TRBJ2-1	TRBV4-1	TGCGCCAGCAGCCAAGACCGGGCTATTGGGGGACTAGCGGGATACAATGAGCAGTTCTTC	CASSQDRAIGGLAGYNEQFF
NA	14	NA	TRBJ1-4	TRBV5-1	TGCGCCAGCAGCTTGGAAACAGCCAATGAAAAACTGTTTTTT	CASSLETANEKLFF
NA	13	NA	TRBJ1-1	TRBV7-9	TGTGCCAGTCCATCGGGGGAGAACACTGAAGCTTTCTTT	CASPSGENTEAFF
TRBD1	14	NA	TRBJ1-1	TRBV2	TGTGCCAGCAGTGTTCAGGGGGCCGACACTGAAGCTTTCTTT	CASSVQGADTEAFF
TRBD2	18	NA	TRBJ2-2	TRBV5-8	TGTGCCAGCAGCTTGGCCCCTACTAGCGGGAGTGATACCGGGGAGCTGTTTTTT	CASSLAPTSGSDTGELFF
TRBD1	16	NA	TRBJ1-6	TRBV28	TGTGCCAGCGGGTTGGACAGGAGCTCCTATAATTCACCCCTCCACTTT	CASGLDRSSYNSPLHF
TRBD1	16	NA	TRBJ2-1	TRBV4-1	TGCGCCAGCAGCCGAGGGGGGACAGGGACCCCCACTGAGCAGTTCTTC	CASSRGGTGTPTEQFF
NA	13	NA	TRBJ1-1	TRBV6-6	TGTGCCAGCAGTTCACAGGGGAACACTGAAGCTTTCTTT	CASSSQGNTEAFF
TRBD2	18	NA	TRBJ2-5	TRBV5-4	TGTGCCAGCAGCTCCGGGACTAGCGGGAGGGCCCTCGTAGAGACCCAGTACTTC	CASSSGTSGRALVETQYF
TRBD1	14	few	TRBJ1-1	TRBV3-1/TRBV3-2	TGTGCCAGCAGCCCACAGGGGCTTAGGGCTGAAGCTTTCTTT	CASSPQGLRAEAFF
TRBD1	14	NA	TRBJ1-4	TRBV6-5	TGTGCCAGTACCTACGGGACAGGGACGGAAAAACTGTTTTTT	CASTYGTGTEKLFF
NA	11	NA	TRBJ1-1	TRBV7-9	TGTGCCATCCGGGGGAACCCGGGAGCTTTCTTT	CAIRGNPGAFF
NA	16	NA	TRBJ2-7	TRBV6-6	TGTGCCAGCAGAGACGAGGGGGGGCCCCGCTCCTACGAGCAGTACTTC	CASRDEGGPRSYEQYF
TRBD1	17	NA	TRBJ1-2	TRBV5-1	TGCGCCAGCAGCTTGAATCCGGACAGGGGGAGTTACTATGGCTACACCTTC	CASSLNPDRGSYYGYTF
TRBD2	15	NA	TRBJ2-3	TRBV28	TGTGCCAGCAGTCTTACTAGCGGGTCCGCAGATACGCAGTATTTT	CASSLTSGSADTQYF
TRBD2	14	few	TRBJ2-1	TRBV6-5	TGTGCCAGCAGGCTAGCGGGAGCTAGTCATGAGCAGTTCTTC	CASRLAGASHEQFF
TRBD2	15	once	TRBJ2-7	TRBV3-1/TRBV3-2	TGTGCCAGCAGCCCCGGGGCGGGAGTTGGGCTCGAGCAGTACTTC	CASSPGAGVGLEQYF
TRBD1	18	NA	TRBJ2-6	TRBV7-2	TGTGCCAGCAGCTTTAGCGGGACAGGGGGCGCTGGGGCCAACGTCCTGACTTTC	CASSFSGTGGAGANVLTF
TRBD1	15	NA	TRBJ1-4	TRBV6-5	TGTGCCAGCAGCTACAGGGGGCTTGATAATGAAAAACTGTTTTTT	CASSYRGLDNEKLFF
TRBD2	16	NA	TRBJ2-3	TRBV28	TGTGCCAGCAGTTTATTTACTAGCGGGAGCACAGATACGCAGTATTTT	CASSLFTSGSTDTQYF
TRBD2	15	once	TRBJ2-1	TRBV11-3	TGTGCCAGCAGCCTTTTAGCGGGAAGCTACAATGAGCAGTTCTTC	CASSLLAGSYNEQFF
NA	16	NA	TRBJ1-2	TRBV14	TGTGCCAGCAGCCAAGAGTTAACATGGGGGGATTATGGCTACACCTTC	CASSQELTWGDYGYTF
NA	13	NA	TRBJ1-1	TRBV6-5	TGTGCCAGCAGAGTGGGAGTTAACACTGAAGCTTTCTTT	CASRVGVNTEAFF
TRBD2	15	NA	TRBJ2-1	TRBV5-1	TGCGCCAGCAGCTTGGCGGGAGGGGCATACAATGAGCAGTTCTTC	CASSLAGGAYNEQFF
TRBD2	16	NA	TRBJ2-5	TRBV7-9	TGTGCCAGCAGCTTAGCGGTCACTAGCGAACAAGAGACCCAGTACTTC	CASSLAVTSEQETQYF